This TCR beta chain was recovered during a study of shared T cell receptors in the human thymus. The assay was immunoSEQ multiplex PCR, and TCRdb's table has in-frame clones only and misses some. The top ten clones hold roughly 0.021% of a sample with about 380,000 clones, roughly 94% of them seen once. This receptor was taken from a human donor. The specimen sequenced was thymocytes.

CDR3 nucleotides: TGTGCCAGCAGTGTACCCTGGTCCTACGAGCAGTACTTC. It specifies CASSVPWSYEQYF. V usage is TRBV6-1 and J usage is TRBJ2-7, with D unresolved. The V end was cut by 4 bases, the J end by 1 base, with 8 bases between. CDR1 and CDR2 (germline): MNHNS, SASEGT. The CDR3 runs to 13 residues.